A selection of T cell receptor beta chains follows, all from one sample in a study of blood T cell repertoires in COVID-19. Sequenced by immunoSEQ multiplex PCR; TCRdb stores in-frame clones only, minus some. The sample contains 100,000 to 150,000 clones, approximately 80% of which appear only once. Material: peripheral blood. The receptors were sampled from a man in his fifties or sixties with acute or convalescent COVID-19. Both conserved end residues are part of each CDR3. Fields, in order: D gene, J gene, clone size, V gene, CDR3 protein, CDR3 DNA. D genes are given only for firm matches. Where a row states a size, it is once, few, many or the class of an expanded clone; other rows omit it.

TRBD1	TRBJ1-2	few	TRBV19	CASRPGQGMGYTF	TGTGCCAGTAGACCGGGACAGGGTATGGGCTACACCTTC
TRBD2	TRBJ2-7	.	TRBV7-8	CASSPWTSGRGDEQYF	TGTGCCAGCAGCCCGTGGACTAGCGGGAGGGGCGACGAGCAGTACTTC
TRBD1	TRBJ2-5	few	TRBV6-6	CASSRQGARETQYF	TGTGCCAGCAGCCGACAGGGGGCACGAGAGACCCAGTACTTC
TRBD2	TRBJ2-1	.	TRBV11-2	CASSLGTSGREFF	TGTGCCAGCAGCTTAGGTACTAGCGGGAGGGAGTTCTTC
TRBD1	TRBJ1-6	few	TRBV18	CASSQGAKDNSPLHF	TGTGCCAGCTCACAGGGGGCGAAAGATAATTCACCCCTCCACTTT
TRBD1	TRBJ1-1	.	TRBV3-1/TRBV3-2	CASSQDLGTGGKIF	TGTGCCAGCAGCCAAGATCTAGGGACAGGGGGCAAAATCTTT
.	TRBJ1-5	.	TRBV18	CASSREQVLNQPQHF	TGTGCCAGCTCACGAGAACAGGTCCTGAATCAGCCCCAGCATTTT
.	TRBJ1-4	.	TRBV6-1	CASSGTYRWGSGEKLFF	TGTGCCAGCAGTGGGACATACCGATGGGGTTCTGGAGAAAAACTGTTTTTT
.	TRBJ1-3	.	TRBV11-3	CASSQGSSSGNTIYF	TGTGCCAGCAGCCAGGGGTCCAGCTCTGGAAACACCATATATTTT
.	TRBJ2-3	once	TRBV30	CAWIQGRSTDTQYF	TGTGCCTGGATACAGGGACGGAGCACAGATACGCAGTATTTT
.	TRBJ2-7	once	TRBV4-1	CASSQRGPGGSYEQYF	TGCGCCAGCAGCCAAAGAGGACCAGGGGGGTCCTACGAGCAGTACTTC
TRBD1	TRBJ1-2	.	TRBV28	CASRSGTGAQGYTF	TGTGCCAGCAGAAGCGGGACAGGGGCGCAGGGCTACACCTTC
.	TRBJ1-1	.	TRBV7-2	CASSLVRGRTEAFF	TGTGCCAGCAGCTTAGTCCGGGGTCGCACTGAAGCTTTCTTT
TRBD1	TRBJ1-4	once	TRBV3-1/TRBV3-2	CASSQSGTGGREKLFF	TGTGCCAGCAGCCAATCCGGGACAGGGGGCCGAGAAAAACTGTTTTTT
.	TRBJ1-1	.	TRBV7-8	CASSLGRPGAEAFF	TGTGCCAGCAGCTTAGGGAGACCCGGAGCTGAAGCTTTCTTT
TRBD1	TRBJ2-4	.	TRBV2	CATGWGQGQNIQYF	TGTGCCACAGGGTGGGGACAGGGGCAGAACATTCAGTACTTC
TRBD1	TRBJ1-2	.	TRBV27	CASTRQGSGYGYTF	TGTGCCAGCACCCGACAGGGGTCTGGCTATGGCTACACCTTC
.	TRBJ2-3	.	TRBV23-1	CASSQQSTGRPDTQYF	TGCGCCAGCAGTCAACAATCTACAGGGAGACCAGATACGCAGTATTTT